This T cell receptor (beta chain) was observed in a study of CD8 T cells in Susac syndrome. General study results and limits: Individuals included in the TCR sequencing and HLA analysis were acknowledged by the study to be relatively few in number.

To note about this clonotype: Its antigen is unknown.

This CDR3 has 19 amino acids. Trimming removed 4 bases from V and 0 bases from J, with 24 bases in between. Germline V CDR1 and CDR2: LNHNV, YYDKDF (reference sequence). The RNA, about 0.45 to 1 ug, was put through reverse transcription using random hexamers. The authors amplified TCR beta CDR3 across 54 Vbeta and 13 Jbeta using immunoSEQ multiplex PCR. Via MiXCR, TCRdb re-called the immunoSEQ multiplex PCR reads, giving one row per CDR3 protein. Here the sample spans 150,000 to 200,000 distinct CDR3 sequences, 93% being singletons. Controls were healthy donors (matched for age and sex). Bulk CD8+ and CD4+ cells came from magnetic negative isolation; CD8+ TEMRA by FACS.

The sample was CD4+ T cells from PBMCs. This clonotype originated in a human donor in good health. The chain has TRBV15 and TRBJ1-2, with D uncertain. The CDR3 loop is CATSKFRDTSLGSNYGYTF. Written as DNA, the CDR3 is TGTGCCACCAGCAAGTTTCGGGATACTTCTCTAGGGTCTAACTATGGCTACACCTTC.